The 32 T cell receptor beta chains below all came from one sample that was sequenced in a study of shared clonotypes between healthy human individuals (TCRdb year 2020). Libraries were prepared through the immunoSEQ multiplex PCR assay. TCRdb provides this immuneACCESS table in a form limited to in-frame rearrangements. Some clones are lacking; in checked studies, under half of them reflect an unresolved V gene, and why the rest are absent is not known. The table for this sample lists hundreds of thousands of clones; about 96% of them were counted only once. About 0.32% of the sample belongs to the ten largest clones. The sequencing input was memory CD8+ T cells sorted from blood. This specimen's cell subset or site label, interpreted: CD45RO+ cells pooled with CCR7-negative TemRA cells. The receptors derive from a man under 40 in good health.

The chain carries TRBV6-5 and TRBJ2-7; 11 nucleotides line up with TRBD2. CDR1 is MNHEY, CDR2 SVGAGI, per germline. J was trimmed by 2 bases and V by 7 bases; bases with no gene match: 4. This CDR3 spans 14 amino acids. The CDR3 region has the DNA TGTGCCAGCATCAAACTAGCGGGAGCCTACGAGCAGTACTTC. Amino acid sequence: CASIKLAGAYEQYF.

This clone occurred once. The chain is built from TRBV2 and TRBJ2-5, with TRBD2 as a possible D gene (5 bases). The last part of the DNA fits TRBJ2-7 better; the J call may be wrong. The CDR3 runs to 14 residues. Per germline, CDR1 SNHLY and CDR2 FYNNEI. The CDR3 DNA reads as TGTGCCAGCACTGGAGGAACCTCCCCCTACGAGCAGTACTTC. As protein: CASTGGTSPYEQYF.

This sequence joins TRBV5-1 and TRBJ2-3; 12 nucleotides align to TRBD2. The CDR3 runs to 17 residues. V gave up 2 bases and J gave up 3 bases; unmatched junction bases: 7. In germline, CDR1 is SGHRS, CDR2 YFSETQ. The CDR3: CASSFQLAGGGTDTQYF. CDR3 coding DNA: TGCGCCAGCAGCTTCCAACTAGCGGGAGGTGGGACAGATACGCAGTATTTT.

This chain connects TRBV6-1 to TRBJ2-2, with D possibly matching TRBD1 (5 bases). Between the trimmed V and J ends, which lost 5 bases and 1 base, there was a span of 5 bases. Germline-derived CDR1 and CDR2 are MNHNS and SASEGT. The CDR3 loop spans 13 amino acids. CDR3 protein: CASSTGNTGELFF. The CDR3 DNA sequence: TGTGCCAGCAGTACAGGGAACACCGGGGAGCTGTTTTTT.

This chain uses TRBV5-5 with TRBJ2-3; 11 bases line up with TRBD2. Germline values: CDR1 SGHKS, CDR2 YYEKEE (reference sequence). This CDR3 comprises 16 residues. With V trimmed by 4 bases and J by 1 base, 5 bases remained unmatched. The CDR3: CASSPPGLAGTDTQYF. The CDR3 nucleotides are TGTGCCAGCAGCCCCCCGGGACTAGCGGGCACAGATACGCAGTATTTT. The whole variable domain, filled in from reference TRBV5-5 and TRBJ2-3, reads DAGVTQSPTHLIKTRGQQVTLRCSPISGHKSVSWYQQVLGQGPQFIFQYYEKEERGRGNFPDRFSARQFPNYSSELNVNALLLGDSALYLCASSPPGLAGTDTQYFGPGTRLTVL.

The rearrangement joins TRBV10-1 to TRBJ2-1, with D uncertain. This CDR3 has 11 amino acids. The V gene's germline CDR1 is WNHNN and CDR2 SYGVQD (reference sequence). V lost 8 bases, J lost 2 bases, and 4 bases lay in between. The chain's CDR3 is CASAAYNEQFF. CDR3 bases: TGCGCCAGCGCAGCCTACAATGAGCAGTTCTTC.

The rearrangement uses TRBV28 and TRBJ2-7; tentatively, D is TRBD2 (6 bases). The germline V and J ends were trimmed by 2 bases and 3 bases, with 11 bases remaining between them. The germline V gene has CDR1 MDHEN and CDR2 SYDVKM. The CDR3 spans 14 residues. The CDR3: CASSLEKRVYEQYF. The CDR3 coding sequence is TGTGCCAGCAGTTTAGAGAAGCGGGTCTACGAGCAGTACTTC.

The J gene is TRBJ1-1, the V gene TRBV7-2; D remains ambiguous. Trimming left V 5 bases short and J 2 bases short, with 9 bases between. Per germline, CDR1 SGHTA and CDR2 FQGNSA. The CDR3 length is 13 residues. CDR3 region: CASSTDGNTEAFF. The CDR3 coding sequence is TGTGCCAGCAGCACCGACGGAAACACTGAAGCTTTCTTT.

V usage is TRBV19 and J usage is TRBJ2-7; 13 positions agree with TRBD2. The germline V gene encodes CDR1 LNHDA and CDR2 SQIVND (reference sequence). The junction had 6 bases not matched to a gene; V was cut back by 9 bases and J by 7 bases. The CDR3 consists of 13 residues. In DNA form, the CDR3 reads TGTGCCAGCGGACTAGCGGGAGTGGGGGAGCAGTACTTC. Protein: CASGLAGVGEQYF.

The J gene is TRBJ2-1, the V gene TRBV27; 9 bases line up with TRBD1. Germline assignment: CDR1 MNHEY and CDR2 SMNVEV (reference sequence). V shed 3 bases and J 8 bases; nucleotides not matched to a gene: 5. This CDR3 contains 14 residues. The CDR3 loop reads CASSFLGTGHEQFF. CDR3 coding DNA: TGTGCCAGCAGTTTTCTCGGGACAGGGCATGAGCAGTTCTTC.

The chain couples TRBV6-6 to TRBJ1-1, with D perhaps TRBD1 (5 bases). This CDR3 region has 14 residues. V lost 0 bases and J 1 base, leaving 6 bases between the germline ends. Germline CDR1 is MNHNY and CDR2 is SVGAGI (reference sequence). As DNA, the CDR3 is TGTGCCAGCAGTTACTCGAGGGGGAACACTGAAGCTTTCTTT. It yields the protein CASSYSRGNTEAFF.

The chain carries TRBV30 and TRBJ1-4; D is possibly TRBD1 (5 bases). The germline V gene encodes CDR1 GTSNPN and CDR2 SVGIG (reference sequence). CDR3 length: 16 residues. The V end lost 3 bases, the J end lost 5 bases, and 19 bases lay between the germline ends. CDR3 sequence: CAWRGRGLGLNEKLFF. The DNA of the CDR3 is TGTGCCTGGAGAGGGCGGGGCCTGGGACTAAATGAAAAACTGTTTTTT.

The chain recombines TRBV5-1 with TRBJ2-2, with 12 positions matching TRBD2. CDR3 size: 18 residues. Germline V gene sequence: CDR1 SGHRS, CDR2 YFSETQ. Trimming at V came to 1 base and at J to 4 bases, leaving 8 bases not matched to a gene. CDR3 amino acids: CASSLTSGRNVGTGELFF. As DNA, the CDR3 is TGCGCCAGCAGCTTGACTAGCGGGAGGAACGTAGGCACCGGGGAGCTGTTTTTT.

The chain combines TRBV28 with TRBJ1-2, with D hard to call. Germline CDR1 is MDHEN and CDR2 is SYDVKM. This CDR3 is built from 12 residues. The V end lost 6 bases, the J end lost 11 bases, and 16 bases lay between the germline ends. The CDR3 DNA is TGTGCCAGCAGGCGTCGGGGTGCGGAATACACCTTC. Translating gives CASRRRGAEYTF.

The gene calls are TRBV6-5 and TRBJ1-2; D gene unclear. With 6 bases removed from V and 6 bases from J, the gap between germline ends came to 14 bases. The CDR3 runs 13 residues. CDR1 is MNHEY and CDR2 is SVGAGI in the germline V gene. The CDR3 sequence is CASRELEQNGYTF. DNA of the CDR3: TGTGCCAGCAGAGAACTAGAGCAAAATGGCTACACCTTC.

The rearrangement uses TRBV29-1 and TRBJ2-7, with no clear D. V gave up 4 bases and J gave up 2 bases, with 6 bases separating them. This CDR3 region has 11 residues. CDR1 is SQVTM, CDR2 ANQGSEA, per germline. The CDR3 reads CSVATTYEQYF. The CDR3 bases are TGCAGCGTTGCCACTACCTACGAGCAGTACTTC.

The rearrangement joins TRBV9 to TRBJ2-6, with 7 bases fitting TRBD2. The ends lost 0 bases at V and 4 bases at J; junction bases unmatched: 4. This CDR3 region has 16 residues. Germline V CDR1 and CDR2: SGDLS, YYNGEE. This chain's CDR3 is CASSVVRAGGANVLTF. CDR3 DNA sequence: TGTGCCAGCAGCGTAGTCCGAGCGGGAGGGGCCAACGTCCTGACTTTC. Complete variable domain (other parts from reference TRBV9 and TRBJ2-6): DSGVTQTPKHLITATGQRVTLRCSPRSGDLSVYWYQQSLDQGLQFLIQYYNGEERAKGNILERFSAQQFPDLHSELNLSSLELGDSALYFCASSVVRAGGANVLTFGAGSRLTVL.

The V and J genes are TRBV4-1 and TRBJ1-1; D is uncertain. With 3 bases removed from V and 5 bases from J, the gap between germline ends came to 22 bases. Germline V CDR1 and CDR2: MGHRA, YSYEKL. CDR3 size: 17 residues. The CDR3 nucleotides are TGCGCCAGCAGCCACACAAGGGTGGCCGGGTGGGGAACTGAAGCTTTCTTT. Its protein product is CASSHTRVAGWGTEAFF.

The chain joins TRBV6-5 to TRBJ2-1, with 9 bases that match TRBD1. Losses at the gene ends were 6 bases for V and 7 bases for J; bases not matched to a gene: 10. CDR1 is MNHEY, CDR2 SVGAGI, per germline. This CDR3 has 15 residues. In DNA, the CDR3 is TGTGCCAGCAGGGGAGGGACAGGGAGAAGGAATGAGCAGTTCTTC. It translates to CASRGGTGRRNEQFF.

The chain combines TRBV28 with TRBJ1-5; D unclear. Trimming left V 1 base short and J 0 bases short, with 4 bases between. There are 14 residues in the CDR3. Germline V gene sequence: CDR1 MDHEN, CDR2 SYDVKM. The CDR3: CASSLSYSNQPQHF. In DNA, the CDR3 is TGTGCCAGCAGTTTATCATATAGCAATCAGCCCCAGCATTTT.

Only one count was recorded for this clone. The V and J genes are TRBV6-4 and TRBJ2-5, with TRBD2 matching over 9 bases. CDR1 MRHNA and CDR2 SNTAGT come from the germline V gene. This CDR3 has 16 residues. V gave up 4 bases and J gave up 5 bases; unmatched junction bases: 11. The DNA of the CDR3 is TGTGCCAGCAGTGCAGTCTTAGCGGGAGCACGGGAGACCCAGTACTTC. The encoded protein is CASSAVLAGARETQYF.

This chain uses TRBV5-4 with TRBJ2-7, with D possibly TRBD2 on 7 matching bases. The CDR3 runs to 13 residues. V lost 6 bases and J lost 3, with 13 bases in between. CDR1 and CDR2 (germline): SGHNT, YYREEE (reference sequence). CDR3 sequence (DNA): TGTGCCAGCAAGGGGGGGGGAGACTACGAGCAGTACTTC. This encodes CASKGGGDYEQYF.

J is TRBJ2-7 and V is TRBV5-5, with TRBD2 matching 10 bases. Germline-derived CDR1 and CDR2 are SGHKS and YYEKEE (reference sequence). The trim removed 1 base at V and 5 bases at J, leaving 9 bases unmatched. This CDR3 has 16 amino acids. CDR3 loop: CASSLFASGSSDEQYF. The CDR3 region has the DNA TGTGCCAGCAGCTTGTTTGCTAGCGGGAGTAGCGACGAGCAGTACTTC.

The chain joins TRBV15 to TRBJ2-3; 10 nucleotides match TRBD2. CDR1 and CDR2 (germline): LNHNV, YYDKDF (reference sequence). The CDR3 covers 20 residues. V gave up 3 bases and J gave up 4 bases; unmatched junction bases: 19. The CDR3 loop reads CATSRRDLSGRALGADTQYF. The CDR3 bases are TGTGCCACCAGCAGGAGAGACTTAAGCGGGAGGGCCCTCGGGGCAGATACGCAGTATTTT.

The rearrangement joins TRBV9 to TRBJ2-7; D not resolved. Trimming took off 4 bases at V and 0 bases at J, with 5 bases between the two ends. The V gene's germline CDR1 is SGDLS and CDR2 YYNGEE. This CDR3 comprises 12 residues. The CDR3, as DNA: TGTGCCAGCAGCCCTGGCTCCTACGAGCAGTACTTC. Translation: CASSPGSYEQYF.

This clone was detected once. The rearrangement uses TRBV28 and TRBJ1-1; possibly TRBD1 for D (5 bases). Trimming stripped 4 bases from V and 3 bases from J, with 9 bases between. The CDR3 runs 13 residues. Germline V gives CDR1 MDHEN, CDR2 SYDVKM. The CDR3 region is CASSSGVYTEAFF. CDR3 coding DNA: TGTGCCAGCAGTTCGGGGGTTTACACTGAAGCTTTCTTT.

The rearrangement links TRBV15 to TRBJ2-7, with 7 bases lining up with TRBD2. Germline CDR1 is LNHNV and CDR2 is YYDKDF (reference sequence). This CDR3 region has 14 residues. J gave up 4 bases and V 2 bases, and 5 bases lay outside the gene matches. The CDR3 reads CATSRNKGGYEQYF. The CDR3, as DNA: TGTGCCACCAGCAGAAACAAGGGAGGGTACGAGCAGTACTTC.

CDR3 amino acids: CASSPGLVWQPQHF. CDR3 DNA: TGTGCCAGCAGCCCGGGGTTAGTTTGGCAGCCCCAGCATTTT. This sequence joins TRBV5-8 and TRBJ1-5; no clear D gene. This CDR3 has 14 amino acids. Per the germline V gene, CDR1 is SGHTS and CDR2 is YDEGEE. Trimming left V 4 bases short and J 7 bases short, with 15 bases between.

The chain has TRBV20-1 and TRBJ1-1; D is unresolved. CDR1 and CDR2 (germline): DFQATT, SNEGSKA (reference sequence). The CDR3 covers 11 residues. Trimming pared 7 bases from V and 1 base from J, leaving 7 bases between. The CDR3 coding sequence is TGCAGTGAAATCAAGAACACTGAAGCTTTCTTT. Its protein product is CSEIKNTEAFF.

V is TRBV7-9 and J is TRBJ2-6; D tentatively reads TRBD1 or TRBD2 (5 bases each). The V end was cut by 4 bases, the J end by 0 bases, with 19 bases between. CDR1 and CDR2 (germline): SEHNR, FQNEAQ (reference sequence). The CDR3 has 19 residues. The CDR3 is CASSWGTGFPYSGANVLTF. The CDR3 DNA is TGTGCCAGCAGCTGGGGGACCGGGTTCCCGTACTCTGGGGCCAACGTCCTGACTTTC.

The chain recombines TRBV2 with TRBJ2-1; the match to TRBD2 covers 7 bases. With V trimmed by 6 bases and J by 5 bases, 10 bases remained unmatched. This CDR3 is built from 15 residues. Germline lookup yields CDR1 SNHLY and CDR2 FYNNEI. In DNA, the CDR3 is TGTGCCAGCAGGAAGGGGCGGGAGTTACACAATGAGCAGTTCTTC. Its translation is CASRKGRELHNEQFF.

The genes are TRBV28 and TRBJ2-7; 9 bases match TRBD2. The CDR3 loop spans 16 amino acids. The V and J ends lost 5 bases and 3 bases, in that order; junction bases with no gene match: 11. CDR1 MDHEN and CDR2 SYDVKM come from the germline V gene. The CDR3 sequence: CASSPPALAGSYEQYF. In DNA, the CDR3 is TGTGCCAGCAGTCCCCCTGCCCTAGCGGGAAGCTACGAGCAGTACTTC.